This T cell receptor beta chain derives from a study of blood T cells in healthy people across ages. This clonotype was recorded a few times. The authors ran a second PCR of about 7 to 12 cycles using a sample-barcoded 5' primer and a J-beta primer mix. Every single cDNA molecule received a tag from a template-switch adaptor with 12 random nucleotides. In TCRdb, the 5' RACE reads were re-called with MiXCR into one record per CDR3 protein. The profile covers 1,100,000 or so distinct CDR3 sequences, with 40% to 45% appearing a single time and approximately 17% taken by the ten largest. This CDR3 is 17 amino acids long. V lost 5 bases and J 2 bases, leaving 16 bases between the germline ends. CDR1 is MNHEY and CDR2 is SMNVEV in the germline V gene (reference sequence).

Sequencing was done on a sample of blood. The chain has TRBV27 and TRBJ2-6, with D hard to call. This TCR came from an older woman in good health. For the CDR3, the DNA is TGTGCCAGCAGTACCACAAACGACGTGACTGGGGCCAACGTCCTGACTTTC. Amino acid sequence: CASSTTNDVTGANVLTF.